This T cell receptor (beta chain) was obtained from a study of CD8+ T cells in alopecia areata (dated by TCRdb to 2016 to 2019). In terms of the full investigation: The treated patients, all with moderate-to-severe alopecia areata, were enrolled in an open-label pilot trial of oral tofacitinib given at 5 to 10 mg twice daily. Patients stayed on tofacitinib for 6 to 18 months and then had 6 months of follow-up off drug so that delayed response and recurrence could be assessed. For the treated patients, the SALT score, which quantifies what percentage of scalp surface area is affected, served as the measure of disease severity. To study T cell clonal expansion in alopecia areata, the researchers applied high-throughput TCRbeta sequencing to both the C3H/HeJ mouse model and human patients. Scalp tissue and sorted CD4+ and CD8+ peripheral blood T cells from patchy and totalis/universalis alopecia areata patients and from healthy controls were covered by human TCRbeta sequencing. Tofacitinib-treated patients had biopsies at baseline and at 4 and 24 weeks of treatment, with a later scalp biopsy in several patients. Clonality in the scalp was compared among normal scalp (n=4), patchy alopecia areata scalp (n=8), and alopecia totalis/universalis scalp (n=8). RNA was obtained with the PAXgene miRNA kit for fixed scalp, the miRNeasy kit for PBMCs, and the RNeasy kit for mouse skin. TCRbeta CDR3 regions were amplified by immunoSEQ multiplex PCR with 35 Vbeta forward and 13 Jbeta reverse primers.

The time point label here, explained by the study, means: less than five weeks on oral tofacitinib. The sample's treatment or condition label, in plain terms: oral pan-JAK inhibitor, 5-10 mg twice daily. Peripheral blood and lesional scalp punch biopsies were obtained from patients with alopecia areata. PBMCs were isolated by density centrifugation and stained for CD3, CD4 and CD8, after which CD4+ and CD8+ T cells were sorted on a FACSAria. The library came from the immunoSEQ multiplex PCR assay. RNA was extracted from all samples and reverse transcribed into cDNA as template for TCR sequencing. First-strand cDNA was synthesized using SuperScript III with a 2:1 mix of oligo-dT and random hexamers. Amplification bias was assessed with a synthetic immune receptor repertoire, and residual bias was removed computationally. Per the source publication's procedure: Raw reads were preprocessed to remove errors, and CDR3 was defined according to IMGT conventions as the region from the conserved cysteine to phenylalanine. To get clonality, Shannon entropy was normalized by log2 of the number of productive unique TCRs and the result was subtracted from 1. Whether scalp clones were CD4 or CD8 was inferred by matching scalp TCRbeta sequences against CD4 and CD8 repertoires sorted from blood. TCRdb obtained this table from immuneACCESS and retained in-frame rearrangements with V and J assigned. These tables miss some clones; where compared with another copy, unresolved V genes account for less than half of the shortfall, and the remainder is unexplained. V, J and clone size derive from that table, while D and trimming were established from the DNA sequence. The sample profile shows a few hundred thousand clones; under 75% of them were found once. In total, the top ten clones hold approximately 1.4% of the sample.

V sheds 7 bases and J sheds 1 base, leaving 17 bases between their ends. Reading the germline V gene gives CDR1 MGHDK and CDR2 SYGVNS. The CDR3 contains 17 residues, cysteine and phenylalanine counted. Only the CDR3 portion is preserved as DNA: 51 bases, with reading frame beginning at the first base. Summary of the overall study and its limitations: Because the treated cohort was small and included a single nonresponder, larger studies are needed to assess links between baseline CD8+ expansion and response. With tofacitinib, both scalp clonality and the number of expanded CD8+ clones among the top 100 scalp clones went down significantly. Shared TCR sequences between patients were less evident than in mice, which may be partly attributable to HLA diversity in the patient population. Scalp TCR repertoire analysis is complicated because resident alphabeta T cells in normal human skin are also sequenced, whereas mouse skin is dominated by gammadelta T cells. Many expanded lesional clones persisted in scalp and blood during tofacitinib treatment, which may partly explain relapse after stopping treatment. Higher clonality and more expanded CD8+ clones were observed in lesional scalp than in normal scalp, particularly in alopecia totalis/universalis, a finding suggestive of antigenic drive.

On this clone itself: The antigen it binds to is not known. Base-call qualities are not available, and no considerably larger clone is one nucleotide away.

The chain was built from TRBV25-1 and TRBJ2-6; the D gene is not confidently resolved. This TCR was recovered from a human donor with alopecia areata. Here the sequenced sample was CD4+ T cells sorted from blood, taken at week 4, from a patient treated with tofacitinib. The base sequence is TGTGCCAGCACAACGTCCCCGGGCGGATCTGGGGCCAACGTCCTGACTTTC. This gives the protein CASTTSPGGSGANVLTF.